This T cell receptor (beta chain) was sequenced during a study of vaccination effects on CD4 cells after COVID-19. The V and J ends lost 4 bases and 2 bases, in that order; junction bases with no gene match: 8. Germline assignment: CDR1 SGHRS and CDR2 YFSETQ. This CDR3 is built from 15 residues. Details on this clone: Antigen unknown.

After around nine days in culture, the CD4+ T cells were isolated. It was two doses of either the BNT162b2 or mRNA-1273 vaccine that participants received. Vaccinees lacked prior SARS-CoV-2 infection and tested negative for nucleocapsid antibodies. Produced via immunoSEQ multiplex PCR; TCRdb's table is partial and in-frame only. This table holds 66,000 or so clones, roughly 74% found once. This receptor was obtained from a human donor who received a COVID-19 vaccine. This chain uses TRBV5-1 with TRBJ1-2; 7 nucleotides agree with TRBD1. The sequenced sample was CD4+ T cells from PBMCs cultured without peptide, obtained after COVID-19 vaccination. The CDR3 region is CASSQGQPTNYGYTF. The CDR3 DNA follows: TGCGCCAGCAGCCAGGGACAGCCTACCAACTATGGCTACACCTTC.